The rows below give T cell receptor beta chains drawn from one sample of a study of blood T cell repertoires in COVID-19. Some clones are missing from TCRdb's copy, which holds only in-frame ones; the method was immunoSEQ multiplex PCR. The table lists 55,000 to 70,000 clones, 80% to 90% of them singletons. What was sequenced was peripheral blood. These receptors all stem from a man in his 60s with active or convalescent COVID-19. Both conserved end residues are part of each CDR3. A D gene is named only where the DNA matches it firmly. Size is omitted from some rows. Given values are once, few, many or a class for expanded clones.

D	V	J	size	CDR3	DNA
TRBD1	TRBV5-5	TRBJ2-7	NA	CASSFPRTGTHEQYF	TGTGCCAGCAGCTTTCCGCGGACAGGGACCCACGAGCAGTACTTC
NA	TRBV21-1	TRBJ1-5	NA	CASSKTLRGDSEVGNQPQHF	TGTGCCAGCAGCAAAACTTTGCGGGGCGACAGTGAAGTGGGCAATCAGCCCCAGCATTTT
NA	TRBV10-3	TRBJ1-5	NA	CAIGSVSGQPQHF	TGTGCCATCGGGTCGGTCTCAGGACAGCCCCAGCATTTT
TRBD1	TRBV12-5	TRBJ1-5	once	CASGLGTGINQPQHF	TGTGCTAGTGGTTTGGGGACAGGGATCAATCAGCCCCAGCATTTT
TRBD1	TRBV19	TRBJ2-2	NA	CASSAGGVGTGELFF	TGTGCCAGTAGTGCAGGGGGTGTCGGCACCGGGGAGCTGTTTTTT
NA	TRBV18	TRBJ2-4	NA	CASSPRESQTKNIQYF	TGTGCCAGCTCACCACGTGAGAGCCAAACCAAAAACATTCAGTACTTC
TRBD2	TRBV11-3	TRBJ2-3	NA	CASSQGLAGGTDTQYF	TGTGCCAGCAGCCAAGGACTAGCGGGGGGCACAGATACGCAGTATTTT
NA	TRBV12-3/TRBV12-4	TRBJ1-2	NA	CASRLDAHGYTF	TGTGCCAGCAGGCTAGATGCCCATGGCTACACCTTC
NA	TRBV28	TRBJ1-1	NA	CASSEGDRDTEAFF	TGTGCCAGCAGTGAGGGGGATCGTGACACTGAAGCTTTCTTT
TRBD1	TRBV5-1	TRBJ1-1	NA	CASSRLRQGGGTEAFF	TGCGCCAGCAGCAGACTAAGACAGGGGGGAGGCACTGAAGCTTTCTTT
NA	TRBV21-1	TRBJ1-5	NA	CASSKYGEESNQPQHF	TGTGCCAGCAGCAAATATGGGGAGGAAAGCAATCAGCCCCAGCATTTT
TRBD2	TRBV7-2	TRBJ2-3	NA	CASSQPEIAGGTDTQYF	TGTGCCAGCAGCCAACCGGAAATAGCGGGGGGAACGGATACGCAGTATTTT
NA	TRBV7-9	TRBJ1-4	NA	CASSSNAGTNEKLFF	TGTGCCAGCAGCTCAAACGCGGGGACTAATGAAAAACTGTTTTTT
NA	TRBV5-1	TRBJ2-7	NA	CASSLDTGQAYEQYF	TGCGCCAGCAGCTTGGATACGGGACAAGCCTACGAGCAGTACTTC
NA	TRBV2	TRBJ1-1	NA	CASRGLRVQRSTEAFF	TGTGCCAGCAGAGGCCTGAGGGTTCAGAGGAGCACTGAAGCTTTCTTT
NA	TRBV19	TRBJ1-1	NA	CASSIDPDRTEAFF	TGTGCCAGTAGTATAGACCCAGACAGAACTGAAGCTTTCTTT
NA	TRBV25-1	TRBJ1-2	NA	CASSAAGTNYGYTF	TGTGCCAGCAGTGCGGCAGGTACTAACTATGGCTACACCTTC
TRBD1	TRBV10-2	TRBJ1-1	NA	CASSESGQGRTAFF	TGCGCCAGCAGTGAGTCTGGACAGGGTCGTACGGCTTTCTTT
NA	TRBV23-1	TRBJ1-5	NA	CASRQGFDQPQHF	TGCGCCAGCAGACAGGGCTTTGATCAGCCCCAGCATTTT